The 5 T cell receptor beta chains below come from one sample, sequenced in a study of T cells in Graves' hyperthyroidism and ophthalmopathy. Regions amplified from RNA transcripts were the TCR beta CDR3 regions. Carried out on the TCR CDR3, a first-round RT-PCR used the HTBI primer set. Each CDR3 protein is one row after TCRdb ran MiXCR on the multiplex PCR reads. The sample shows around 690,000 distinct CDR3 sequences, 17% of them seen only once. Sequencing input: blood. The receptors were gathered from a man in his forties or fifties with Graves' hyperthyroidism.

The chain couples TRBV9 to TRBJ2-3; no definite D call. The CDR3 spans 15 residues. Trimming took off 0 bases at V and 2 bases at J, with 10 bases between the two ends. CDR1 and CDR2 from the germline V gene are SGDLS and YYNGEE. As DNA, the CDR3 is TGTGCCAGCAGCGTAGCTGGGTTACCCACAGATACGCAGTATTTT. Translated, it gives CASSVAGLPTDTQYF.

This chain links TRBV20-1 with TRBJ2-1; 9 bases map to TRBD2. V gave up 3 bases and J gave up 2 bases; unmatched junction bases: 14. The CDR3 length is 18 residues. Germline values: CDR1 DFQATT, CDR2 SNEGSKA (reference sequence). As DNA, the CDR3 is TGCAGTGCTAGGGTAGCGGGAGACCCTGATAGGGCCTACAATGAGCAGTTCTTC. It encodes CSARVAGDPDRAYNEQFF.

This chain connects TRBV30 to TRBJ1-4; D ambiguous. V gave up 1 base and J gave up 8 bases, with 5 bases separating them. This CDR3 region has 11 residues. The V gene's germline CDR1 is GTSNPN and CDR2 SVGIG (reference sequence). CDR3 nucleotides: TGTGCCTGGAGTGCTTTCGAAAAACTGTTTTTT. This encodes CAWSAFEKLFF.

This clonotype was picked up a small number of times. The chain links TRBV5-1 to TRBJ2-1, with 9 bases that match TRBD2. V gave up 4 bases and J gave up 0 bases; unmatched junction bases: 8. There are 17 residues in the CDR3. The germline V gene has CDR1 SGHRS and CDR2 YFSETQ. CDR3 sequence: CASSPTSGGDSYNEQFF. CDR3 coding DNA: TGCGCCAGCAGCCCGACTAGCGGAGGGGACTCCTACAATGAGCAGTTCTTC.

This clonotype was counted ten times or more. This chain links TRBV2 with TRBJ1-5; D call uncertain. Trimming stripped 4 bases from V and 1 base from J, with 14 bases between. Germline V lookup: CDR1 SNHLY, CDR2 FYNNEI. This CDR3 contains 16 residues. CDR3 sequence reads: CASSVRADVSNQPQHF. The CDR3 DNA reads as TGTGCCAGCAGTGTTAGGGCAGATGTCAGCAATCAGCCCCAGCATTTT. Together with reference TRBV2 and TRBJ1-5, the CDR3 gives the full variable domain: EPEVTQTPSHQVTQMGQEVILRCVPISNHLYFYWYRQILGQKVEFLVSFYNNEISEKSEIFDDQFSVERPDGSNFTLKIRSTKLEDSAMYFCASSVRADVSNQPQHFGDGTRLSIL.